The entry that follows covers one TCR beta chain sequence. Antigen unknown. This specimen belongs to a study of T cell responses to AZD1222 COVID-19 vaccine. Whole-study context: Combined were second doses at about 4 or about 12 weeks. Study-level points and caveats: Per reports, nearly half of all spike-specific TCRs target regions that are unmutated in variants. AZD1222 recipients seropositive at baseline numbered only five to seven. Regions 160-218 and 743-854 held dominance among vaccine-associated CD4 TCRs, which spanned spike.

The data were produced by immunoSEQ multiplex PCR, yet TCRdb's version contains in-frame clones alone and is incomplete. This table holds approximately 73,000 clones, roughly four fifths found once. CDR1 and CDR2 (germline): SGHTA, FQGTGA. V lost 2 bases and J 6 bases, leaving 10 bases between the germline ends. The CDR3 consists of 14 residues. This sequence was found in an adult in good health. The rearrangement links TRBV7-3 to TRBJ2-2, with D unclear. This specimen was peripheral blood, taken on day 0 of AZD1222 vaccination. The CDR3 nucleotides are TGTGCCAGCAGCTTAGAACCCGGACCCGGGGAGCTGTTTTTT. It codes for CASSLEPGPGELFF.